The TCR beta chain under discussion was sequenced for a study of blood T cell repertoires in COVID-19. For the study at large: COVID-19 samples, acute and convalescent, were from the United States, Italy and Spain. T cells, B-cell-depleted T cells, or PBMCs provided the cDNA or gDNA that served as material.

Authors' processing steps: Reference gene primers were amplified, and this amplification served to estimate nucleated cell counts. Measured with immunoSEQ multiplex PCR; TCRdb has only the in-frame clones, and not every one. That table supplies the V and J calls and clone size; D and trimming were determined from the DNA. The sample lists approximately 200,000 clones, approximately 80% seen once, with 7.4% in the top ten. The ends lost 4 bases at V and 0 bases at J; junction bases unmatched: 9. Germline V gene sequence: CDR1 SGHDT, CDR2 YYEEEE. The CDR3 is 16 amino acids. This clonotype was sampled from a woman in her forties or fifties with acute or convalescent COVID-19. The rearrangement links TRBV5-6 to TRBJ2-7; 8 nucleotides align to TRBD1. The material sequenced was peripheral blood. The CDR3 loop is CASSVTGAKSSYEQYF. The CDR3 DNA sequence: TGTGCCAGCAGCGTGACAGGGGCTAAGAGCTCCTACGAGCAGTACTTC.